This TCR beta chain was found in a study of identifying expanded T cells in peripheral blood. V lost 6 bases and J 4 bases, leaving 17 bases between the germline ends. Germline CDR1 MNHEY, CDR2 SMNVEV (reference sequence). The CDR3 contains 15 residues. Sequencing was performed with immunoSEQ multiplex PCR; in TCRdb, only in-frame clones are kept and a portion is missing. The sample shows more than 55,000 clones, about 89% of them seen only once. The rearrangement joins TRBV27 to TRBJ2-3, with D possibly matching TRBD2 (7 bases). The clonotype was recovered from a person between 18 and 75 years old in good health. Sequenced material: blood. For the CDR3, the DNA is TGTGCCAGCAGCGAGGGAGGGGGGCTGGCAGATACGCAGTATTTT. It is translated as CASSEGGGLADTQYF.